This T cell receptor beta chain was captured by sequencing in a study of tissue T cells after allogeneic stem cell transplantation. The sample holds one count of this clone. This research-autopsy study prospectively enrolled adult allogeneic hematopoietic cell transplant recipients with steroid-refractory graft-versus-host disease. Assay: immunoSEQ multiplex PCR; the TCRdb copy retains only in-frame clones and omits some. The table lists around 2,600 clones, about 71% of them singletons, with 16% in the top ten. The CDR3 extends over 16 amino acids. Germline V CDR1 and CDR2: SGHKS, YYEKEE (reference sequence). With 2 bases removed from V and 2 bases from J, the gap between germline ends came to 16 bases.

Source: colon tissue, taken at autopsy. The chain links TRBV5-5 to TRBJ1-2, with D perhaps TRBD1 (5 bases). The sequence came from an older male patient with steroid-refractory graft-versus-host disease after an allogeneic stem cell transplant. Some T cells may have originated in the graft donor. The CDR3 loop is CASSLNSGGRNYGYTF. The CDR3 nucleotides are TGTGCCAGCAGCTTAAATTCGGGGGGACGGAACTATGGCTACACCTTC.